This T cell receptor beta chain was documented in a study of cytomegalovirus exposure and HLA in healthy donors. Study-level findings and limits: Most TCR sequences were uncommon, yet certain public TCRs appeared in many donors. Some TCR beta chains (more than 150 of them) were listed as cytomegalovirus-associated. In vitro checks showed that a few CMV-associated chains really do target CMV antigens. Within the approximately 130 validation repertoires, first-cohort TCR clusters tended to co-occur, according to a later analysis.

Germline CDR1 is MDHEN and CDR2 is SYDVKM. This CDR3 is built from 15 residues. Unmatched junction bases numbered 10, after V lost 5 bases and J lost 3 bases. Regarding this clone: The antigen remains undetermined.

Profiling relied on immunoSEQ multiplex PCR, and the TCRdb table lists in-frame clones only, not all of them. Counted here are fewer than 350,000 clones, around 87% occurring once; the ten biggest clones make up roughly 0.93%. The chain is built from TRBV28 and TRBJ2-7; 7 bases agree with TRBD1. This clonotype was obtained from a woman aged 18-30 years in good health and CMV-seronegative. The sequencing input was PBMCs. This chain's CDR3 is CASSPSTGPHYEQYF. The CDR3 nucleotides read TGTGCCAGCAGTCCATCGACAGGGCCCCACTACGAGCAGTACTTC.